A selection of T cell receptor beta chains follows, all from one sample in a study of cytomegalovirus exposure and HLA in healthy donors. Assay used: immunoSEQ multiplex PCR; TCRdb lists only in-frame clones, some missing. The table lists fewer than 250,000 clones, 70% to 80% of them singletons. Sequences were obtained from PBMCs. All receptors come from a woman between 25 and 40 years old in good health and CMV-seropositive. The CDR3 runs from the conserved cysteine through the conserved F or W. Each record gives: D gene, clone size, V gene, J gene, CDR3 protein, CDR3 DNA. The D gene is left open where the match is weak. Clone size is given for some rows only: seen once, a few or many times, or a class if the clone is expanded.

D: TRBD2
size: -
V: TRBV6-4
J: TRBJ2-1
CDR3: CASSETSGSSEQFF
DNA: TGTGCCAGCAGTGAGACTAGCGGGAGCAGTGAGCAGTTCTTC

D: -
size: -
V: TRBV6-5
J: TRBJ1-1
CDR3: CASRRGGYTEAFF
DNA: TGTGCCAGCCGCCGGGGGGGTTATACTGAAGCTTTCTTT

D: -
size: -
V: TRBV30
J: TRBJ1-1
CDR3: CAWDGRGTEAFF
DNA: TGTGCCTGGGATGGCAGGGGAACTGAAGCTTTCTTT

D: TRBD2
size: -
V: TRBV11-2
J: TRBJ2-5
CDR3: CASSRRGVREGQETQYF
DNA: TGTGCCAGCAGCCGTAGGGGTGTGCGGGAGGGCCAGGAGACCCAGTACTTC

D: TRBD2
size: once
V: TRBV2
J: TRBJ2-7
CDR3: CASSETSGSYEQYF
DNA: TGTGCCAGCAGTGAAACTAGCGGGAGCTACGAGCAGTACTTC

D: -
size: -
V: TRBV4-2
J: TRBJ2-7
CDR3: CASSQGRDTYEQYF
DNA: TGTGCCAGCAGCCAAGGCCGGGACACCTACGAGCAGTACTTC

D: -
size: -
V: TRBV4-2
J: TRBJ1-1
CDR3: CASSQPGGIEAFF
DNA: TGTGCCAGCAGCCAACCCGGGGGAATTGAAGCTTTCTTT

D: TRBD2
size: -
V: TRBV28
J: TRBJ2-7
CDR3: CASSSPSGLAGVYEQYF
DNA: TGTGCCAGCAGTTCGCCTTCGGGACTAGCGGGGGTTTACGAGCAGTACTTC

D: -
size: -
V: TRBV5-1
J: TRBJ1-1
CDR3: CASSLNLDTEAFF
DNA: TGCGCCAGCAGCCTAAACCTAGACACTGAAGCTTTCTTT

D: -
size: -
V: TRBV28
J: TRBJ2-7
CDR3: CASRRDLPYEQYF
DNA: TGTGCCAGCAGACGGGACTTGCCATACGAGCAGTACTTC

D: TRBD2
size: -
V: TRBV27
J: TRBJ2-3
CDR3: CASRMSVAGGSDTQYF
DNA: TGTGCCAGCCGTATGAGTGTAGCGGGAGGGTCGGATACGCAGTATTTT

D: TRBD2
size: -
V: TRBV29-1
J: TRBJ2-7
CDR3: CSVEASGGTYEQYF
DNA: TGCAGCGTTGAAGCTAGCGGGGGGACCTACGAGCAGTACTTC

D: -
size: -
V: TRBV7-3
J: TRBJ2-3
CDR3: CASTPSGTDTQYF
DNA: TGTGCCAGCACCCCGTCGGGGACAGATACGCAGTATTTT

D: -
size: -
V: TRBV7-8
J: TRBJ1-6
CDR3: CASSSLRDFSPLHF
DNA: TGTGCCAGCAGCTCCCTCCGGGACTTTTCACCCCTCCACTTT

D: TRBD1
size: -
V: TRBV11-2
J: TRBJ2-2
CDR3: CASSRRRDREVGELFF
DNA: TGTGCCAGCAGTCGACGCCGGGACAGGGAAGTGGGGGAGCTGTTTTTT

D: -
size: -
V: TRBV19
J: TRBJ1-1
CDR3: CASSILGSNTEAFF
DNA: TGTGCCAGTAGTATACTAGGCTCGAACACTGAAGCTTTCTTT

D: -
size: few
V: TRBV5-1
J: TRBJ2-7
CDR3: CASSYLGANSGLGEQYF
DNA: TGCGCCAGCAGCTATTTGGGTGCGAACAGCGGTTTGGGAGAGCAGTACTTC

D: -
size: -
V: TRBV10-2
J: TRBJ1-2
CDR3: CASSETREYPYGYTF
DNA: TGCGCCAGCAGTGAGACCAGGGAATACCCCTATGGCTACACCTTC

D: TRBD1
size: -
V: TRBV29-1
J: TRBJ2-7
CDR3: CSVRTGERYGKTYEQYF
DNA: TGCAGCGTGCGGACAGGGGAGCGGTATGGGAAAACCTACGAGCAGTACTTC

D: TRBD1
size: -
V: TRBV28
J: TRBJ1-2
CDR3: CASRPSQGAAYGYTF
DNA: TGTGCCAGCAGACCTTCACAGGGGGCGGCCTATGGCTACACCTTC

D: -
size: -
V: TRBV11-2
J: TRBJ2-7
CDR3: CASSFVRDFRPYEQYF
DNA: TGTGCCAGCAGCTTCGTCCGGGACTTTAGACCCTACGAGCAGTACTTC

D: -
size: -
V: TRBV27
J: TRBJ1-5
CDR3: CASSLLADSNQPQHF
DNA: TGTGCCAGCAGTTTACTGGCGGATAGCAATCAGCCCCAGCATTTT

D: TRBD1
size: once
V: TRBV5-6
J: TRBJ1-4
CDR3: CASSIYRGLNEKLFF
DNA: TGTGCCAGCAGCATCTACAGGGGGCTTAATGAAAAACTGTTTTTT

D: -
size: once
V: TRBV19
J: TRBJ1-2
CDR3: CASSTSGQRGYTF
DNA: TGTGCCAGTAGTACGTCAGGACAACGCGGCTACACCTTC

D: TRBD1
size: once
V: TRBV7-9
J: TRBJ2-7
CDR3: CASSRGQEHLIEQYF
DNA: TGTGCCAGCAGCCGTGGACAGGAACACCTGATTGAGCAGTACTTC

D: TRBD2
size: -
V: TRBV5-4
J: TRBJ2-3
CDR3: CASSQISGADTQYF
DNA: TGTGCCAGCAGCCAAATTAGCGGGGCAGATACGCAGTATTTT

D: TRBD2
size: -
V: TRBV30
J: TRBJ2-7
CDR3: CAWSPKSQRGSYEQYF
DNA: TGTGCCTGGAGTCCCAAATCCCAGCGGGGCTCCTACGAGCAGTACTTC

D: TRBD2
size: -
V: TRBV7-9
J: TRBJ2-3
CDR3: CASSPSGSADTQYF
DNA: TGTGCCAGCAGCCCTAGCGGGAGCGCAGATACGCAGTATTTT

D: -
size: -
V: TRBV6-5
J: TRBJ1-1
CDR3: CASSYGGGGHTEAFF
DNA: TGTGCCAGCAGTTACGGCGGGGGAGGGCACACTGAAGCTTTCTTT

D: -
size: few
V: TRBV5-1
J: TRBJ2-7
CDR3: CASSFGGTYEQYF
DNA: TGCGCCAGCAGCTTTGGGGGGACCTACGAGCAGTACTTC

D: -
size: -
V: TRBV11-1
J: TRBJ2-7
CDR3: CGSSSTHRGTYEQYF
DNA: TGTGGCAGCAGCTCAACACATCGAGGGACCTACGAGCAGTACTTC

D: -
size: -
V: TRBV11-2
J: TRBJ2-3
CDR3: CASSLWGRTDTQYF
DNA: TGTGCCAGCAGCTTATGGGGGCGCACAGATACGCAGTATTTT

D: TRBD1
size: once
V: TRBV7-9
J: TRBJ2-7
CDR3: CASSSGTGTYEQYF
DNA: TGTGCCAGCAGCTCCGGGACAGGGACCTACGAGCAGTACTTC

D: TRBD2
size: few
V: TRBV11-2
J: TRBJ2-7
CDR3: CASSELAGAFPSSYEQYF
DNA: TGTGCCAGCAGCGAACTAGCGGGGGCCTTTCCTAGCTCCTACGAGCAGTACTTC

D: -
size: -
V: TRBV7-3
J: TRBJ2-7
CDR3: CASRSTQGSEQYF
DNA: TGTGCCAGCAGATCAACTCAGGGGAGCGAGCAGTACTTC

D: -
size: -
V: TRBV4-3
J: TRBJ2-3
CDR3: CASSEGGGRTDTQYF
DNA: TGCGCCAGCAGCGAAGGGGGCGGGAGAACAGATACGCAGTATTTT

D: -
size: -
V: TRBV19
J: TRBJ2-7
CDR3: CASKGTLSYEQYF
DNA: TGTGCCAGTAAAGGGACTCTGTCCTACGAGCAGTACTTC

D: TRBD1
size: -
V: TRBV28
J: TRBJ2-5
CDR3: CASSLWGTAQETQYF
DNA: TGTGCCAGCAGTTTATGGGGGACAGCCCAAGAGACCCAGTACTTC

D: -
size: once
V: TRBV9
J: TRBJ2-3
CDR3: CASSVAGLDTQYF
DNA: TGTGCCAGCAGCGTAGCGGGGTTGGATACGCAGTATTTT

D: TRBD1
size: -
V: TRBV7-9
J: TRBJ2-7
CDR3: CASSLVTGVRSEQYF
DNA: TGTGCCAGCAGCTTAGTAACAGGGGTAAGATCGGAGCAGTACTTC

D: -
size: -
V: TRBV11-2
J: TRBJ2-1
CDR3: CASSSLVSEQFF
DNA: TGTGCCAGCAGCTCACTAGTTAGTGAGCAGTTCTTC

D: TRBD1
size: -
V: TRBV19
J: TRBJ1-2
CDR3: CASSRGTGGVYGYTF
DNA: TGTGCCAGTAGTAGAGGGACAGGGGGAGTCTATGGCTACACCTTC

D: -
size: -
V: TRBV6-1
J: TRBJ2-5
CDR3: CASSKASGDQETQYF
DNA: TGTGCCAGCAGCAAGGCCAGCGGCGATCAAGAGACCCAGTACTTC

D: -
size: -
V: TRBV28
J: TRBJ1-6
CDR3: CASSPLRGETGNSPLHF
DNA: TGTGCCAGCAGTCCTCTCCGCGGGGAAACTGGTAATTCACCCCTCCACTTT

D: TRBD2
size: once
V: TRBV28
J: TRBJ2-1
CDR3: CASSFEGPSGGNEQFF
DNA: TGTGCCAGCAGTTTTGAAGGGCCTAGCGGGGGAAATGAGCAGTTCTTC

D: TRBD1
size: few
V: TRBV28
J: TRBJ1-4
CDR3: CASSPSTGRRPKLFF
DNA: TGTGCCAGCAGTCCCTCGACAGGGCGACGACCAAAACTGTTTTTT

D: -
size: -
V: TRBV21-1
J: TRBJ2-1
CDR3: CASSKKEAPNEFF
DNA: TGTGCCAGCAGCAAAAAAGAGGCCCCAAACGAGTTCTTC

D: -
size: -
V: TRBV7-9
J: TRBJ2-7
CDR3: CASSPRDSVAYEQYF
DNA: TGTGCCAGCAGTCCCCGGGACTCCGTTGCCTACGAGCAGTACTTC

D: TRBD1
size: -
V: TRBV6-1
J: TRBJ1-2
CDR3: CASTSTGFSYGYTF
DNA: TGTGCCAGCACGTCGACAGGGTTCTCCTATGGCTACACCTTC

D: -
size: -
V: TRBV7-9
J: TRBJ2-2
CDR3: CAIPGTPNTGELFF
DNA: TGTGCCATTCCCGGGACACCGAACACCGGGGAGCTGTTTTTT

D: -
size: -
V: TRBV30
J: TRBJ2-2
CDR3: CAWRAARYTGELFF
DNA: TGTGCCTGGAGGGCAGCCAGGTACACCGGGGAGCTGTTTTTT

D: TRBD1
size: -
V: TRBV2
J: TRBJ2-7
CDR3: CASSERGPPAYEQYF
DNA: TGTGCCAGCAGTGAAAGGGGGCCTCCAGCCTACGAGCAGTACTTC